The clone carrying this TCR beta chain was seen only a few times. This sample is drawn from a study of response to subunit inactivated influenza vaccine. Using its own MiXCR run on the RT-PCR reads, TCRdb lists one record per CDR3 protein. The sample yields approximately 700,000 distinct CDR3 sequences, about 14% seen once. Looked up from germline, CDR1 is MNHEY and CDR2 is SVGAGI. The CDR3 covers 15 residues. J lost 4 bases, V lost 1 base, and 5 bases had no gene match. Sequences were derived from PBMCs from blood, sampled approximately 15 days before vaccination. This rearrangement joins TRBV6-5 to TRBJ2-7; 9 bases align to TRBD1. This receptor was taken from a man aged 45-65 years who received an inactivated influenza vaccine. As DNA, the CDR3 is TGTGCCAGCAGTTACTGGACAGGGGAAGGGTACGAGCAGTACTTC. Translated: CASSYWTGEGYEQYF.